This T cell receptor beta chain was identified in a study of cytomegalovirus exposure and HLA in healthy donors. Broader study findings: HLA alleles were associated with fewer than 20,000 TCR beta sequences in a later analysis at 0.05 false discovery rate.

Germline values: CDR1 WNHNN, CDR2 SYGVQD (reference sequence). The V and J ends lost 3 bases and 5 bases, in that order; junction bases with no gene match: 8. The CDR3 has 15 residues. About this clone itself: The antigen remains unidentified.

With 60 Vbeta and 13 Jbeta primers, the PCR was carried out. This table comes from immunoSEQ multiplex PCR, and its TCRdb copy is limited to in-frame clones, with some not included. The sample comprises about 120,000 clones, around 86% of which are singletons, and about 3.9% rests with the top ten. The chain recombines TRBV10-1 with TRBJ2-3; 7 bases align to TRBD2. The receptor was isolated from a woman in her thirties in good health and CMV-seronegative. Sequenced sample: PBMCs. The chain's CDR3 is CASSDSGLEGDTQYF. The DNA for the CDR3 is TGCGCCAGCAGTGACTCAGGACTAGAAGGAGATACGCAGTATTTT.